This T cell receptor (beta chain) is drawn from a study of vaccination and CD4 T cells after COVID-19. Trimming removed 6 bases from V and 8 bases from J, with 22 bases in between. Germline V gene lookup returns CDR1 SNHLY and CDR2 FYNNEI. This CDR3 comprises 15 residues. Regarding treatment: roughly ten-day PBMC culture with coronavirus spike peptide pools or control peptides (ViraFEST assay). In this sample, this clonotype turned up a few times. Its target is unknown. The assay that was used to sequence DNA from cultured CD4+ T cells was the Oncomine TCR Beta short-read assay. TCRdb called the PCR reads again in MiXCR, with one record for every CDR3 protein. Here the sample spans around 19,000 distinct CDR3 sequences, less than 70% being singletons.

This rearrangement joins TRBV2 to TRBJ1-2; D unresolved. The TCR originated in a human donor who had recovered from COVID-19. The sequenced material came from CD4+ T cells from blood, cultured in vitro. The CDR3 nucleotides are TGTGCCAGCAGGAAAGGGCCGTCCGCCCCGGGAGGCTACACCTTC. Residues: CASRKGPSAPGGYTF.